The 7 T cell receptor beta chains reported below all come from one sample, sequenced in a study of early T cells in non-severe SARS-CoV-2 infection (dated by TCRdb to about 2021). To prepare the library, 5' RACE was applied. Sequencing used a NextSeq 500. TCRdb reprocessing: public reads trimmed at Q25 with fastp, clones called with MiXCR, in-frame beta chains kept. Under each unique CDR3 protein, matching rows form one entry showing the most common genes and DNA. This sample lists 30,000 to 35,000 distinct CDR3 sequences; about 5% were detected once. Over 10% of the sample is in the top ten clones. Sequenced input: whole blood. Source of these receptors: an adult who was a healthcare worker with PCR-confirmed SARS-CoV-2 infection or an uninfected control (not recorded which).

This clonotype was picked up many times. The gene calls are TRBV27 and TRBJ1-1; no definite D call. The V and J ends lost 5 bases and 2 bases respectively, with 12 bases between them. The CDR3 extends over 14 amino acids. The germline gives CDR1 MNHEY, CDR2 SMNVEV (reference sequence). The CDR3 here is CASSRGRTNTEAFF. The CDR3 nucleotides are TGTGCCAGCAGTCGAGGACGTACTAACACTGAAGCTTTCTTT.

This clonotype was picked up many times. The V call is TRBV10-2, the J call TRBJ2-7; 7 bases agree with TRBD2. V lost 6 bases, J lost 0 bases, and 8 bases stayed unmatched. The CDR3 covers 15 residues. CDR1 WSHSY and CDR2 SAAADI come from the germline V gene. The DNA for the CDR3 is TGCGCCAGCAGGGATCCTAGCGGAAACTCCTACGAGCAGTACTTC. The encoded protein is CASRDPSGNSYEQYF.

This clonotype was seen repeatedly, ten times or more. The chain has TRBV7-9 and TRBJ1-3; D is undetermined. V was trimmed by 4 bases and J by 0 bases, leaving 10 bases between them. CDR1 and CDR2 from the germline V gene are SEHNR and FQNEAQ (reference sequence). This CDR3 has 15 amino acids. DNA for the CDR3: TGTGCCAGCAGCTCTGGACCGAGCTCTGGAAACACCATATATTTT. Protein sequence: CASSSGPSSGNTIYF.

This clonotype appeared many times. This chain connects TRBV28 to TRBJ2-7; D not resolved. Trimming removed 6 bases from V and 6 bases from J, with 21 bases in between. In germline, CDR1 is MDHEN, CDR2 SYDVKM. The CDR3 is made up of 15 amino acids. The CDR3 DNA reads as TGTGCCAGCAGCTTTATGCGGTGGGGTCCCTCCGAGCAGTACTTC. It codes for CASSFMRWGPSEQYF. Supplemented by reference TRBV28 and TRBJ2-7, the full variable domain reads DVKVTQSSRYLVKRTGEKVFLECVQDMDHENMFWYRQDPGLGLRLIYFSYDVKMKEKGDIPEGYSVSREKKERFSLILESASTNQTSMYLCASSFMRWGPSEQYFGPGTRLTVT.

This clonotype was found many times. The chain employs TRBV10-2 and TRBJ1-4; D perhaps matches TRBD1 (5 bases). V lost 9 bases to trimming and J lost 4 bases, with 12 bases between them. CDR3 length: 13 amino acids. Germline V lookup: CDR1 WSHSY, CDR2 SAAADI. The DNA for the CDR3 is TGCGCCAGTTCTGGGACTAGTAATGAAAAACTGTTTTTT. Protein: CASSGTSNEKLFF.

CDR3 region: CASGTGYGEQYF. CDR3 bases: TGTGCCAGCGGGACAGGCTATGGCGAGCAGTACTTC. The chain carries TRBV7-2 and TRBJ2-7, with TRBD1 matching over 8 bases. Per germline, CDR1 SGHTA and CDR2 FQGNSA. This CDR3 spans 12 amino acids. J gave up 6 bases and V 8 bases, and 6 bases lay outside the gene matches. The full variable domain, with the rest looked up from reference TRBV7-2 and TRBJ2-7, is GAGVSQSPSNKVTEKGKDVELRCDPISGHTALYWYRQSLGQGLEFLIYFQGNSAPDKSGLPSDRFSAERTGGSVSTLTIQRTQQEDSAVYLCASGTGYGEQYFGPGTRLTVT.

This clonotype has ten or more counts. The chain has TRBV7-3 and TRBJ1-2, with D unclear. Germline CDR1 reads SGHTA; CDR2 reads FQGTGA. V lost 2 bases and J 0 bases, leaving 10 bases between the germline ends. The CDR3 runs to 15 residues. CDR3 sequence reads: CASSLDGFSNYGYTF. The DNA for the CDR3 is TGTGCCAGCAGCTTAGACGGCTTTTCTAACTATGGCTACACCTTC.